The clone carrying this TCR beta chain occurred many times. Time point given: pre-sensitization, week 0. Stated treatment: therapeutic diphenylcyclopropenone sensitization with weekly scalp DPC. The data originate from a study of human T cells and chemical hapten exposure. About the research overall: 2% DPC was applied to approximately 2 cm by approximately 2 cm of upper inner arm skin for sensitization.

Study processing details: From 23,224 to 690,600 TCRs were found per sample, with a median of approximately 96,000. In TCRdb, the RACE reads were re-called with MiXCR into one record per CDR3 protein. These V and J calls derive from TCRdb rather than the authors' analysis. The table has about 380,000 distinct CDR3 sequences, 5.1% seen once. This CDR3 region has 14 residues. Losses at the gene ends were 5 bases for V and 8 bases for J; bases not matched to a gene: 9. CDR1 and CDR2 from the germline V gene are SGHTA and FQGNSA. The sample was whole blood, taken in connection with sensitization to the hapten diphenylcyclopropenone (DPC). The chain couples TRBV7-2 to TRBJ2-1; 7 nucleotides align to TRBD1. This TCR was recovered from a woman aged 45 to 65 with alopecia areata. Some clones in this sample may be carry-over from other donors' samples. CDR3 bases: TGTGCCAGCAGCCCGCGACAGGGTAGCTATGAGCAGTTCTTC. The encoded protein is CASSPRQGSYEQFF.